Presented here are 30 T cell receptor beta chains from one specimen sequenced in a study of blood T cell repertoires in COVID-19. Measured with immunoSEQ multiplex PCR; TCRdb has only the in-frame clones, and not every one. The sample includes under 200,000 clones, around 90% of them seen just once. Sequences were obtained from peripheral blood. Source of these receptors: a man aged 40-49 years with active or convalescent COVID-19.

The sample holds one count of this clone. The CDR3 loop is CSGTTVNTEAFF. DNA for the CDR3: TGCAGCGGTACGACAGTGAACACTGAAGCTTTCTTT. This rearrangement joins TRBV29-1 to TRBJ1-1, with D possibly matching TRBD1 (5 bases). V shed 7 bases and J shed 0 bases, with 9 bases lying between them. Per the germline V gene, CDR1 is SQVTM and CDR2 is ANQGSEA. This CDR3 is 12 amino acids long. Full variable domain (outside the CDR3, taken from reference TRBV29-1 and TRBJ1-1): SAVISQKPSRDICQRGTSLTIQCQVDSQVTMMFWYRQQPGQSLTLIATANQGSEATYESGFVIDKFPISRPNLTFSTLTVSNMSPEDSSIYLCSGTTVNTEAFFGQGTRLTVV.

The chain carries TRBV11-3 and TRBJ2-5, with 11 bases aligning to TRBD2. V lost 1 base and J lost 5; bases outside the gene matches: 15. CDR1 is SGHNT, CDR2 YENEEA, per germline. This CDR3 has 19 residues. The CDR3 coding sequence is TGTGCCAGCAGCTTAGGGGCTGGGCTAGCGGGAGGTCTTTCGGAGACCCAGTACTTC. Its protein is CASSLGAGLAGGLSETQYF.

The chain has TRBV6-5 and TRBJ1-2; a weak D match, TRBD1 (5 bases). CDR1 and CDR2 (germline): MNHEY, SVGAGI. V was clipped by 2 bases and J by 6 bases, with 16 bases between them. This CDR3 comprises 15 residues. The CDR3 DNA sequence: TGTGCCAGCAGTTACGCCCCCCCAGGGTCCAATGGCTACACCTTC. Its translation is CASSYAPPGSNGYTF.

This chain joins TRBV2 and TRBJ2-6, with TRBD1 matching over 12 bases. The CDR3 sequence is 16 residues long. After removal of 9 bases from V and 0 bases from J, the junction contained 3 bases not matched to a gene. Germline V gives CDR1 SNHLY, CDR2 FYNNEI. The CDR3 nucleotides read TGTGCCAGTAAGGGACAGGGGGCCTCTGGGGCCAACGTCCTGACTTTC. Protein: CASKGQGASGANVLTF.

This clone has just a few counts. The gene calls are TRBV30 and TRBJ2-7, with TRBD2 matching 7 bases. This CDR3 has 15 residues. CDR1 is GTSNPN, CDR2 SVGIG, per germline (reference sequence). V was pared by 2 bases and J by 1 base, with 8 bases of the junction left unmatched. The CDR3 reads CAWSRPLAASYEQYF. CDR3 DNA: TGTGCCTGGAGTCGGCCCCTAGCGGCATCCTACGAGCAGTACTTC.

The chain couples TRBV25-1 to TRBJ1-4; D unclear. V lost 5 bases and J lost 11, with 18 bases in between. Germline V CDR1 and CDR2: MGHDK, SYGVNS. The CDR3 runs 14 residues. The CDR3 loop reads CASSRELGSGKLFF. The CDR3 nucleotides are TGTGCCAGCAGTCGGGAGTTGGGGTCCGGGAAACTGTTTTTT.

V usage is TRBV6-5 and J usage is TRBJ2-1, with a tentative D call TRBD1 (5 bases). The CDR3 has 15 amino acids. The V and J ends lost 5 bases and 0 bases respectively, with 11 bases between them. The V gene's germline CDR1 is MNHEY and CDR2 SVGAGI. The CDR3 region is CASSPTAYSYNEQFF. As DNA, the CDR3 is TGTGCCAGCAGTCCGACAGCCTACTCCTACAATGAGCAGTTCTTC.

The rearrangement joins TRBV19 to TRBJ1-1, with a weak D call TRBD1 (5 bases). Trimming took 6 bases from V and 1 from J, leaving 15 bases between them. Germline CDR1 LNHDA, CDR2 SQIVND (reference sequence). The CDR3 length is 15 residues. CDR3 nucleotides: TGTGCCAGTAGCGCCGCCAGTCAGGGGAACACTGAAGCTTTCTTT. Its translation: CASSAASQGNTEAFF. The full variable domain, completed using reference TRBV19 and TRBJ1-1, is DGGITQSPKYLFRKEGQNVTLSCEQNLNHDAMYWYRQDPGQGLRLIYYSQIVNDFQKGDIAEGYSVSREKKESFPLTVTSAQKNPTAFYLCASSAASQGNTEAFFGQGTRLTVV.

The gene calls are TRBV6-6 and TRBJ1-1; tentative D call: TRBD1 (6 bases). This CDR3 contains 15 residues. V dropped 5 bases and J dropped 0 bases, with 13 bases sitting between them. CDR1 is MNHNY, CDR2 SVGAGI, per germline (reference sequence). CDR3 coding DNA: TGTGCCAGCAGTGTCCTTGGACAGATGAACACTGAAGCTTTCTTT. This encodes CASSVLGQMNTEAFF.

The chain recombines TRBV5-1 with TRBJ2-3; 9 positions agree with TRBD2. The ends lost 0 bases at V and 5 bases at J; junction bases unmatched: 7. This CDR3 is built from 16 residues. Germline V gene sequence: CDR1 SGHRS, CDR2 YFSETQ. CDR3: CASSLALAGRGDTQYF. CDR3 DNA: TGCGCCAGCAGCTTGGCCCTAGCGGGGAGGGGAGATACGCAGTATTTT.

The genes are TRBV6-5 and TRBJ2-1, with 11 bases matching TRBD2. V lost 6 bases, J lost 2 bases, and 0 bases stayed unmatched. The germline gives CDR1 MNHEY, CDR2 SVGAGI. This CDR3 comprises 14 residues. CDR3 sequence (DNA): TGTGCCAGCAGGGGACTAGCGGCCTACAATGAGCAGTTCTTC. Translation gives CASRGLAAYNEQFF.

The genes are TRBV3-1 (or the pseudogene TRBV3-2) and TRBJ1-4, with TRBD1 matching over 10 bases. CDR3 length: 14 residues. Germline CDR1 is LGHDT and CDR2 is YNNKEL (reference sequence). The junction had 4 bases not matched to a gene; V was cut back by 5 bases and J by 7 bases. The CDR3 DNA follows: TGTGCCAGCAGCGGGGACAGGGGAAGTGAAAAACTGTTTTTT. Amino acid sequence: CASSGDRGSEKLFF.

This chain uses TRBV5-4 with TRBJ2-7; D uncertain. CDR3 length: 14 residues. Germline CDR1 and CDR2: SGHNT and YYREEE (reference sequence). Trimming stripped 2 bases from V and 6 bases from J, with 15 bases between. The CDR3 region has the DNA TGTGCCAGCAGCTTCGCGACACCATCCACCGAGCAGTACTTC. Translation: CASSFATPSTEQYF.

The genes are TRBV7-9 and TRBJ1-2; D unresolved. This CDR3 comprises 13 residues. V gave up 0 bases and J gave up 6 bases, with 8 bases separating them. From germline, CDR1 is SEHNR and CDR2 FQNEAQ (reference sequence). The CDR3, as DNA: TGTGCCAGCAGCTTAGCTTCCGAGGATGGCTACACCTTC. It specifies CASSLASEDGYTF.

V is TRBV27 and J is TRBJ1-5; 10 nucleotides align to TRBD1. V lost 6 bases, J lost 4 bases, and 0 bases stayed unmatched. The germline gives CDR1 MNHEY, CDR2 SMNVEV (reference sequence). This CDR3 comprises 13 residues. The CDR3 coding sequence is TGTGCCAGCAGGGGACAGGGGAATCAGCCCCAGCATTTT. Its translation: CASRGQGNQPQHF.

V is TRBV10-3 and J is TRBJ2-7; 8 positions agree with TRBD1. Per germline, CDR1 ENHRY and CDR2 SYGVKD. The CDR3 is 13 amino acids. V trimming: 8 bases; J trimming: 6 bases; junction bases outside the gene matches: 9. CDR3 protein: CAIGQGARGEQYF. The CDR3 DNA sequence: TGTGCCATCGGCCAGGGGGCGCGGGGCGAGCAGTACTTC.

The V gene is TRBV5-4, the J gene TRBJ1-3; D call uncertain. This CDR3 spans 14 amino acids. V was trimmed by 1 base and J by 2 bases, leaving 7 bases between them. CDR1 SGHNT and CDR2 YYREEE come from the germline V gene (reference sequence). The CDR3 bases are TGTGCCAGCAGCTTGAGCGGTACTGGAAACACCATATATTTT. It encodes CASSLSGTGNTIYF.

Written as DNA, the CDR3 is TGTGCCAGCTCACCGAGCGGGACCTACGAGCAGTACTTC. Its translation is CASSPSGTYEQYF. The chain employs TRBV18 and TRBJ2-7, with 7 bases matching TRBD2. This CDR3 is 13 amino acids long. Germline lookup yields CDR1 KGHSH and CDR2 LQKENI. Trimming at V came to 3 bases and at J to 2 bases, leaving 1 base not matched to a gene. The whole variable domain, filled in from reference TRBV18 and TRBJ2-7, reads NAGVMQNPRHLVRRRGQEARLRCSPMKGHSHVYWYRQLPEEGLKFMVYLQKENIIDESGMPKERFSAEFPKEGPSILRIQQVVRGDSAAYFCASSPSGTYEQYFGPGTRLTVT.

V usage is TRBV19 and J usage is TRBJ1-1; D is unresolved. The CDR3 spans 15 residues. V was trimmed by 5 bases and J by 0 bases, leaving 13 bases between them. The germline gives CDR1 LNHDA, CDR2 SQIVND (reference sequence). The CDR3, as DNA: TGTGCCAGTAGTCGAAGTTTACAGTTGAACACTGAAGCTTTCTTT. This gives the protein CASSRSLQLNTEAFF.

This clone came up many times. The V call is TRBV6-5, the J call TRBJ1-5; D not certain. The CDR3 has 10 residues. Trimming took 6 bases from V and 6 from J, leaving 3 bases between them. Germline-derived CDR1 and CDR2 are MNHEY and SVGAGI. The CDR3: CASSGQPQHF. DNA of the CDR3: TGTGCCAGCAGCGGTCAGCCCCAGCATTTT.

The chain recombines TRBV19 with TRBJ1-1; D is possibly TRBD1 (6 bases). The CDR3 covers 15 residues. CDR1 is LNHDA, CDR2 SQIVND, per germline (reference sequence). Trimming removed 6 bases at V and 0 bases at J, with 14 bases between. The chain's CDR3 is CASSANRDMNTEAFF. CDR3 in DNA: TGTGCCAGTAGCGCAAACAGGGACATGAACACTGAAGCTTTCTTT.

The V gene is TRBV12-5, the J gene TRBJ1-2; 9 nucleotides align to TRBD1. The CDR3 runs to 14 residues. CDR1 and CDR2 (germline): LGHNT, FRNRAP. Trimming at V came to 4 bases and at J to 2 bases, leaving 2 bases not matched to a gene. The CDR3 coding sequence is TGTGCTAGTGGTTCCGGGACAGGGAACTATGGCTACACCTTC. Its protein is CASGSGTGNYGYTF.

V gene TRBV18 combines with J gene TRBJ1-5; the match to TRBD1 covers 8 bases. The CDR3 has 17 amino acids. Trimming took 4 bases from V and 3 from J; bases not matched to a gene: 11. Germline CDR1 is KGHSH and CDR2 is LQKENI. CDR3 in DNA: TGTGCCAGCTCACAGGGGACAGGTTCATCTTCCAATCAGCCCCAGCATTTT. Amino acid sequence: CASSQGTGSSSNQPQHF.

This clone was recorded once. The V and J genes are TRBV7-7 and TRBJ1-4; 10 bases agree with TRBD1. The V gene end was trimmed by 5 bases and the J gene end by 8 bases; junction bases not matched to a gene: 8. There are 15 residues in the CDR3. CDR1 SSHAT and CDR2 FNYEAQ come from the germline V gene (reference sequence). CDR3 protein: CASSIRQGAYEKLFF. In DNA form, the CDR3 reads TGTGCCAGCAGCATAAGACAGGGGGCTTACGAAAAACTGTTTTTT.

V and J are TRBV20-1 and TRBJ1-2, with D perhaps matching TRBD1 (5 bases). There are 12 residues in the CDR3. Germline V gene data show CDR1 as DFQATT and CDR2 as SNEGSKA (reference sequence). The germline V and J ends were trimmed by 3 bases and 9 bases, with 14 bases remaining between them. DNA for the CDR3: TGCAGTGCTAGTGGCTCAGGGTGGAGCTACACCTTC. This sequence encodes CSASGSGWSYTF.

CDR3 protein: CAWNRDSLYGYTF. The CDR3 nucleotides are TGTGCCTGGAACCGGGACAGCCTCTATGGCTACACCTTC. The chain uses TRBV30 and TRBJ1-2; 7 bases map to TRBD1. The CDR3 consists of 13 residues. Germline assignment: CDR1 GTSNPN and CDR2 SVGIG (reference sequence). The J segment lost 4 bases and the V segment lost 4 bases, leaving 6 bases of the junction unmatched.

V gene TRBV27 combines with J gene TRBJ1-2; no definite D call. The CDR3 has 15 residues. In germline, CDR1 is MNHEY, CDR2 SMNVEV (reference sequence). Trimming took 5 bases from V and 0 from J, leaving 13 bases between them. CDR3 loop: CASSPYSGANYGYTF. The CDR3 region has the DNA TGTGCCAGCAGTCCCTACAGCGGGGCTAACTATGGCTACACCTTC.

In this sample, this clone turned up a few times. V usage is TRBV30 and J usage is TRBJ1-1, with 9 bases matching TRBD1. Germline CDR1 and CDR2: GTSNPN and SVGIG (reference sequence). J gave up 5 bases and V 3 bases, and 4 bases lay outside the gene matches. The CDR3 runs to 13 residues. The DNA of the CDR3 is TGTGCCTGGAGACAGGGGGCGTTGACTGAAGCTTTCTTT. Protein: CAWRQGALTEAFF.

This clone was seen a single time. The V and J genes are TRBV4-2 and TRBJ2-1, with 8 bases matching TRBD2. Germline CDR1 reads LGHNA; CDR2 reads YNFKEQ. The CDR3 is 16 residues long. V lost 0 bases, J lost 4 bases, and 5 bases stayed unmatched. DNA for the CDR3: TGTGCCAGCAGCCAAGAAATGTTAGCGGGGTACAATGAGCAGTTCTTC. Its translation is CASSQEMLAGYNEQFF.

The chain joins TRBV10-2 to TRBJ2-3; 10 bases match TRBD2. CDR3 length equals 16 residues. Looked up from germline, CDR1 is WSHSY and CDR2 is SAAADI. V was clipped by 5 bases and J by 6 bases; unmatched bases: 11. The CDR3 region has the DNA TGCGCCAGCAGTCACCCCAGCGGGGGGGCGGGGGATACGCAGTATTTT. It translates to CASSHPSGGAGDTQYF.